Described below is a single T cell receptor beta chain sequence and its context. Assay: immunoSEQ multiplex PCR; the TCRdb copy retains only in-frame clones and omits some. The sample holds about 89,000 clones; around 85% are singletons and the top ten take approximately 2.1%. Germline CDR1 MGHDK, CDR2 SYGVNS. CDR3 size: 15 residues. Trimming cost V 4 bases and J 5 bases, with 17 bases left between them. The record originates from a study of control samples from healthy donors and cancer patients. This TCR derives from a woman aged 40 to 50 in good health. The material sequenced was blood. This chain links TRBV25-1 with TRBJ1-2; D remains ambiguous. CDR3 sequence (DNA): TGTGCCAGCAGTGGAGTCAGCCAGGAAAGTTATGGCTACACCTTC. Encoded protein: CASSGVSQESYGYTF.